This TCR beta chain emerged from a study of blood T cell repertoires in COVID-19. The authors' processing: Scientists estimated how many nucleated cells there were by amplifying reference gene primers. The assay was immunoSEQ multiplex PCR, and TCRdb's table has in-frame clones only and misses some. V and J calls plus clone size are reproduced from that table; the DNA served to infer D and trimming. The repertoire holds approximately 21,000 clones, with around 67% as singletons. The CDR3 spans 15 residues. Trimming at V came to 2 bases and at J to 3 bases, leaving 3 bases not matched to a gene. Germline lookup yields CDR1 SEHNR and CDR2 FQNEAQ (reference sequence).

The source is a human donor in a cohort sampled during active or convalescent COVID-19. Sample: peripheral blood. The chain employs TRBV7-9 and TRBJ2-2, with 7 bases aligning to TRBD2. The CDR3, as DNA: TGTGCCAGCAGCTTAAGCGGGGTCCACACCGGGGAGCTGTTTTTT. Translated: CASSLSGVHTGELFF.